One sample yielded the 28 T cell receptor beta chains listed below, sequenced in a study of cytomegalovirus exposure and HLA in healthy donors. Primers included in the PCR were 60 Vbeta and 13 Jbeta primers. TCRdb's copy holds only in-frame clones and misses some; the assay was immunoSEQ multiplex PCR. The table has under 150,000 clones, around 79% seen once. The sequenced material came from PBMCs. The receptors shown here come from a man between 40 and 49 years old in good health and CMV-seropositive.

V is TRBV7-9 and J is TRBJ1-2, with D unresolved. CDR3 length: 12 amino acids. The V end lost 2 bases, the J end lost 4 bases, and 5 bases lay between the germline ends. Germline V gene sequence: CDR1 SEHNR, CDR2 FQNEAQ (reference sequence). CDR3 sequence reads: CASSLNSYGYTF. Here the CDR3 DNA reads TGTGCCAGCAGCTTAAACAGCTATGGCTACACCTTC.

CDR3 coding DNA: TGTGCCAGCAGTTCACCGAGGAATGCCGCGAATCGCTACGAGCAGTACTTC. It yields the protein CASSSPRNAANRYEQYF. The V gene is TRBV28, the J gene TRBJ2-7, with D uncertain. The germline V and J ends were trimmed by 4 bases and 3 bases, with 22 bases remaining between them. This CDR3 spans 17 amino acids. Per germline, CDR1 MDHEN and CDR2 SYDVKM. The full variable domain, with the rest looked up from reference TRBV28 and TRBJ2-7, is DVKVTQSSRYLVKRTGEKVFLECVQDMDHENMFWYRQDPGLGLRLIYFSYDVKMKEKGDIPEGYSVSREKKERFSLILESASTNQTSMYLCASSSPRNAANRYEQYFGPGTRLTVT.

The chain combines TRBV28 with TRBJ2-1; no clear D gene. CDR1 and CDR2 (germline): MDHEN, SYDVKM. Between the trimmed V and J ends, which lost 5 bases and 0 bases, there was a span of 11 bases. The CDR3 runs to 15 residues. The CDR3 DNA sequence: TGTGCCAGCAGTACTCGGAGTTTCTCCTACAATGAGCAGTTCTTC. This gives the protein CASSTRSFSYNEQFF.

J is TRBJ2-7 and V is TRBV7-2, with 9 nucleotides matching TRBD2. CDR1 is SGHTA, CDR2 FQGNSA, per germline. Trimming at V came to 3 bases and at J to 3 bases, leaving 9 bases not matched to a gene. The CDR3 is 16 residues long. The CDR3 DNA is TGTGCCAGCAGCTTGGACACTAGCGGGTGGGTCTACGAGCAGTACTTC. Its protein product is CASSLDTSGWVYEQYF.

This clone was counted once. V is TRBV6-5 and J is TRBJ2-1, with a tentative D call TRBD2 (5 bases). CDR1 is MNHEY and CDR2 is SVGAGI in the germline V gene. This CDR3 has 14 amino acids. V was cut by 10 bases and J by 6 bases, with 19 bases left in between. The CDR3 reads CATSPEGSGNEQFF. In DNA form, the CDR3 reads TGTGCCACCAGCCCGGAAGGGAGTGGCAATGAGCAGTTCTTC.

This chain joins TRBV7-9 and TRBJ1-5; 9 bases are shared with TRBD1. CDR3 length: 15 amino acids. Looked up from germline, CDR1 is SEHNR and CDR2 is FQNEAQ (reference sequence). The trim removed 5 bases at V and 6 bases at J, leaving 8 bases unmatched. DNA of the CDR3: TGTGCCAGCAGCCTAGGGACAGGGCTTACTCAGCCCCAGCATTTT. Residues: CASSLGTGLTQPQHF.

The rearrangement uses TRBV6-5 and TRBJ2-3; the D is unclear. The V end lost 5 bases, the J end lost 0 bases, and 12 bases lay between the germline ends. This CDR3 has 15 residues. Germline CDR1 reads MNHEY; CDR2 reads SVGAGI. Here the CDR3 reads CASSVVQTSTDTQYF. CDR3 DNA sequence: TGTGCCAGCAGTGTGGTACAGACAAGCACAGATACGCAGTATTTT.

V usage is TRBV19 and J usage is TRBJ2-2, with D possibly matching TRBD2 (6 bases). The germline V and J ends were trimmed by 6 bases and 6 bases, with 11 bases remaining between them. The germline CDR1 and CDR2 sequences are LNHDA and SQIVND (reference sequence). The CDR3 contains 13 residues. The CDR3 DNA reads as TGTGCCAGTAGCAGTAGCGGTTCCGGGGAGCTGTTTTTT. This gives the protein CASSSSGSGELFF.

The CDR3 loop is CASSPGGANIFYEQYF. The CDR3 DNA is TGTGCCAGTAGCCCGGGGGGGGCGAATATCTTCTACGAGCAGTACTTC. The rearrangement links TRBV19 to TRBJ2-7, with 8 bases matching TRBD2. Germline loops: CDR1 LNHDA, CDR2 SQIVND (reference sequence). This CDR3 contains 16 residues. Trimming took 6 bases from V and 3 from J; bases not matched to a gene: 13. The full variable domain, its missing parts supplied by reference TRBV19 and TRBJ2-7, is DGGITQSPKYLFRKEGQNVTLSCEQNLNHDAMYWYRQDPGQGLRLIYYSQIVNDFQKGDIAEGYSVSREKKESFPLTVTSAQKNPTAFYLCASSPGGANIFYEQYFGPGTRLTVT.

J is TRBJ2-2 and V is TRBV2, with D perhaps TRBD1 (6 bases). This CDR3 is built from 14 residues. V was trimmed by 6 bases and J by 1 base, leaving 9 bases between them. Germline V gene data show CDR1 as SNHLY and CDR2 as FYNNEI. CDR3 loop: CASSSGQNTGELFF. The CDR3 DNA is TGTGCCAGCAGCTCGGGACAGAACACCGGGGAGCTGTTTTTT.

This clone was found a few times. CDR3 amino acids: CASSETGVGTEAFF. CDR3 sequence (DNA): TGTGCCAGCAGTGAAACAGGGGTCGGCACTGAAGCTTTCTTT. The rearrangement uses TRBV25-1 and TRBJ1-1, with 7 bases matching TRBD1. The CDR3 sequence is 14 residues long. V lost 2 bases and J lost 4; bases outside the gene matches: 4. Germline assignment: CDR1 MGHDK and CDR2 SYGVNS.

This chain's CDR3 is CAIRELGQGNTEAFF. In nucleotides, the CDR3 is TGTGCCATCAGGGAATTGGGGCAGGGGAACACTGAAGCTTTCTTT. This chain uses TRBV10-3 with TRBJ1-1, with D maybe TRBD1 (5 bases). This CDR3 is 15 amino acids long. Per germline, CDR1 ENHRY and CDR2 SYGVKD. V gave up 6 bases and J gave up 1 base, with 15 bases separating them.

V gene TRBV2 combines with J gene TRBJ2-1; 10 bases agree with TRBD2. The CDR3 is 16 amino acids. From germline, CDR1 is SNHLY and CDR2 FYNNEI. The junction had 13 bases not matched to a gene; V was cut back by 8 bases and J by 6 bases. In DNA form, the CDR3 reads TGTGCCAGCGTACTAGCGGGACTACGTACCGCCAATGAGCAGTTCTTC. This encodes CASVLAGLRTANEQFF.

The chain combines TRBV7-6 with TRBJ2-5; 7 bases are shared with TRBD2. Trimming removed 6 bases from V and 0 bases from J; junction bases left unmatched: 7. The CDR3 covers 15 residues. In germline, CDR1 is SGHVS, CDR2 FNYEAQ. CDR3 region: CASSPKAGYQETQYF. The CDR3 nucleotides read TGTGCCAGCAGTCCAAAAGCGGGGTACCAAGAGACCCAGTACTTC.

This clone has a single count. The chain recombines TRBV5-1 with TRBJ2-3; a weak D match, TRBD1 (6 bases). The CDR3 extends over 16 amino acids. CDR1 and CDR2 from the germline V gene are SGHRS and YFSETQ. V lost 5 bases and J 0 bases, leaving 16 bases between the germline ends. The CDR3 DNA reads as TGCGCCAGCAGTTGGCAATCGGGACATAGCACAGATACGCAGTATTTT. Encoded protein: CASSWQSGHSTDTQYF.

The chain couples TRBV19 to TRBJ2-7; 10 bases match TRBD1. This CDR3 comprises 15 residues. Germline loops: CDR1 LNHDA, CDR2 SQIVND (reference sequence). V gave up 4 bases and J gave up 4 bases; unmatched junction bases: 7. Here the CDR3 reads CASSNLRDRGYEQYF. CDR3 sequence (DNA): TGTGCCAGTAGTAACCTAAGGGACAGGGGATACGAGCAGTACTTC.

The gene calls are TRBV6-5 and TRBJ2-7, with D perhaps matching TRBD2 (6 bases). The CDR3 contains 15 residues. Germline V lookup: CDR1 MNHEY, CDR2 SVGAGI. The V end was cut by 6 bases, the J end by 0 bases, with 15 bases between. The CDR3 nucleotides are TGTGCCAGCAGAACCGGGGGAAGGAGCTCCTACGAGCAGTACTTC. Translating gives CASRTGGRSSYEQYF.

The chain links TRBV27 to TRBJ1-2, with a possible D match to TRBD1 (6 bases). CDR3 length: 14 amino acids. CDR1 and CDR2 (germline): MNHEY, SMNVEV (reference sequence). Trimming removed 3 bases at V and 4 bases at J, with 12 bases between. The CDR3 region has the DNA TGTGCCAGCAGTTTCATGGGGACACCCTATGGCTACACCTTC. The encoded protein is CASSFMGTPYGYTF.

This clone appeared a few times. V usage is TRBV5-6 and J usage is TRBJ1-2; 8 positions agree with TRBD1. V lost 0 bases and J lost 7; bases outside the gene matches: 5. CDR1 SGHDT and CDR2 YYEEEE come from the germline V gene. This CDR3 is built from 14 residues. In DNA, the CDR3 is TGTGCCAGCAGCTTGGAGCCAGGGGGCGTTGGCTACACCTTC. Its protein is CASSLEPGGVGYTF.

This chain joins TRBV6-1 and TRBJ1-5; 8 bases align to TRBD1. The germline V gene encodes CDR1 MNHNS and CDR2 SASEGT. This CDR3 spans 15 amino acids. Trimming took 8 bases from V and 1 from J; bases not matched to a gene: 7. CDR3 residues: CASEDREWSNQPQHF. The CDR3 DNA follows: TGTGCCAGCGAGGACAGGGAATGGAGCAATCAGCCCCAGCATTTT.

The chain links TRBV21-1 to TRBJ1-3. TRBV21-1 is listed as a pseudogene. This CDR3 comprises 13 residues. The CDR3 sequence is CASGDSGWKHHIF. DNA for the CDR3: TGTGCCAGCGGAGATAGTGGCTGGAAACACCATATATTT.

This chain links TRBV19 with TRBJ2-3; TRBD2 aligns across 10 bases. The CDR3 length is 17 residues. Germline V gene sequence: CDR1 LNHDA, CDR2 SQIVND (reference sequence). Germline trimming cut 5 bases from V and 4 bases from J; bases unmatched to any gene: 12. The CDR3 reads CASSSRASGSAADTQYF. In DNA form, the CDR3 reads TGTGCCAGTAGTTCTCGTGCTAGCGGGAGTGCGGCAGATACGCAGTATTTT.

This clone was seen repeatedly, ten times or more. This rearrangement joins TRBV28 to TRBJ2-7; tentatively, D is TRBD1 (6 bases). CDR1 and CDR2 from the germline V gene are MDHEN and SYDVKM. V was cut by 3 bases and J by 5 bases, with 11 bases left in between. The CDR3 runs 13 residues. The CDR3 nucleotides are TGTGCCAGCAGTTTCAGGGGTTGGCACGAGCAGTACTTC. Translation: CASSFRGWHEQYF.

The chain employs TRBV15 and TRBJ2-7, with D possibly TRBD1 on 6 matching bases. The CDR3 is made up of 16 amino acids. Germline CDR1 reads LNHNV; CDR2 reads YYDKDF (reference sequence). The V gene lost 0 bases and the J gene lost 2 bases, with 14 bases spanning the gap. CDR3 coding DNA: TGTGCCACCAGCAGAGATGGTACAGGGAGCGCCTACGAGCAGTACTTC. Protein sequence: CATSRDGTGSAYEQYF.

V and J are TRBV5-6 and TRBJ2-5; TRBD2 is a possible D gene (6 bases). The J call may not be correct, given that the DNA end is closer to TRBJ2-7. Germline V CDR1 and CDR2: SGHDT, YYEEEE. The length of the CDR3 is 14 residues. Here the CDR3 reads CASSLGSGSYEQYF. In DNA form, the CDR3 reads TGTGCCAGCAGCTTGGGTAGCGGATCCTACGAGCAGTACTTC.

This chain joins TRBV30 and TRBJ2-1; D ambiguous. The CDR3 is 11 amino acids. Germline values: CDR1 GTSNPN, CDR2 SVGIG (reference sequence). V was clipped by 4 bases and J by 7 bases, with 8 bases between them. The CDR3 is CAWIQMNEQFF. CDR3 sequence (DNA): TGTGCCTGGATCCAGATGAATGAGCAGTTCTTC. The variable domain in full, completed from reference TRBV30 and TRBJ2-1, reads SQTIHQWPATLVQPVGSPLSLECTVEGTSNPNLYWYRQAAGRGLQLLFYSVGIGQISSEVPQNLSASRPQDRQFILSSKKLLLSDSGFYLCAWIQMNEQFFGPGTRLTVL.

J is TRBJ1-5 and V is TRBV28; D is perhaps TRBD1 (6 bases). CDR1 is MDHEN and CDR2 is SYDVKM in the germline V gene. V lost 6 bases to trimming and J lost 0 bases, with 15 bases between them. There are 16 residues in the CDR3. CDR3 protein: CASRKPGQYSNQPQHF. The CDR3 nucleotides read TGTGCCAGCAGAAAACCTGGACAGTATAGCAATCAGCCCCAGCATTTT.

A single count supports this clone. The gene calls are TRBV10-1 and TRBJ2-7; 7 nucleotides align to TRBD2. Germline assignment: CDR1 WNHNN and CDR2 SYGVQD (reference sequence). The V and J ends lost 2 bases and 5 bases, in that order; junction bases with no gene match: 12. The CDR3 runs 16 residues. The CDR3 loop reads CASSETVGEGDDEQYF. DNA for the CDR3: TGCGCCAGCAGTGAGACCGTCGGGGAGGGCGATGACGAGCAGTACTTC.